A single sample is the source of the 8 T cell receptor beta chains below, sequenced in a study of blood T cells in healthy people across ages. Primers used in a second PCR of roughly 7 to 12 cycles were a sample-barcoded 5' primer and a J-beta primer mix. TCRdb redid the calling of the 5' RACE reads with MiXCR, one entry per CDR3 protein. The sample yields approximately 800,000 distinct CDR3 sequences, 35% to 50% seen once. The sample taken for sequencing was blood. These receptors originate from an elderly man in good health.

V and J are TRBV12-3 or TRBV12-4 and TRBJ2-7; D unclear. This CDR3 contains 13 residues. The V end lost 3 bases, the J end lost 0 bases, and 6 bases lay between the germline ends. As DNA, the CDR3 is TGTGCCAGCAGTTTTGACGGCTCCTACGAGCAGTACTTC. As protein: CASSFDGSYEQYF.

The V call is TRBV27, the J call TRBJ1-1, with no clear D. Germline V gene data show CDR1 as MNHEY and CDR2 as SMNVEV (reference sequence). Trimming pared 2 bases from V and 1 base from J, leaving 17 bases between. The CDR3 has 17 amino acids. The DNA for the CDR3 is TGTGCCAGCAGTTTAGTTCGACCGGTCTCGGCGAACACTGAAGCTTTCTTT. This translates into CASSLVRPVSANTEAFF.

The V gene is TRBV12-3 or TRBV12-4, the J gene TRBJ1-1, with TRBD1 identical over 7 bases. The J segment lost 1 base and the V segment lost 5 bases, leaving 7 bases of the junction unmatched. This CDR3 contains 15 residues. Here the CDR3 reads CASSVYRTGNTEAFF. As DNA, the CDR3 is TGTGCCAGCAGTGTCTATAGGACAGGGAACACTGAAGCTTTCTTT.

V is TRBV7-9 and J is TRBJ1-5; 8 nucleotides agree with TRBD1. The CDR3 runs to 15 residues. Germline values: CDR1 SEHNR, CDR2 FQNEAQ (reference sequence). V shed 5 bases and J 4 bases; nucleotides not matched to a gene: 7. The CDR3 bases are TGTGCCAGCAGCCCCGACAGGGGTGTTAATCAGCCCCAGCATTTT. It is translated as CASSPDRGVNQPQHF.

This clonotype was observed a few times. The genes are TRBV7-8 and TRBJ2-7; D not certain. Germline lookup yields CDR1 SGHVS and CDR2 FQNEAQ. This CDR3 is 13 amino acids long. The V end was cut by 0 bases, the J end by 4 bases, with 7 bases between. The CDR3 is CASSLAWEYEQYF. The CDR3 coding sequence is TGTGCCAGCAGCTTAGCGTGGGAATACGAGCAGTACTTC. The full variable domain, completed using reference TRBV7-8 and TRBJ2-7, is GAGVSQSPRYKVAKRGQDVALRCDPISGHVSLFWYQQALGQGPEFLTYFQNEAQLDKSGLPSDRFFAERPEGSVSTLKIQRTQQEDSAVYLCASSLAWEYEQYFGPGTRLTVT.

The rearrangement joins TRBV12-3 or TRBV12-4 to TRBJ2-1, with no clear D. V was clipped by 7 bases and J by 0 bases, with 7 bases between them. The CDR3 is made up of 13 amino acids. CDR3 protein: CASTLDSYNEQFF. CDR3 DNA: TGTGCCAGCACCTTGGACTCCTACAATGAGCAGTTCTTC.

This chain connects TRBV10-3 to TRBJ2-7, with D perhaps matching TRBD1 (5 bases). Germline loops: CDR1 ENHRY, CDR2 SYGVKD. Trimming pared 3 bases from V and 3 bases from J, leaving 9 bases between. The CDR3 has 13 amino acids. The CDR3 protein is CAISDTGDYEQYF. The CDR3 DNA follows: TGTGCCATCAGTGATACAGGAGACTACGAGCAGTACTTC.

The gene calls are TRBV12-3 or TRBV12-4 and TRBJ1-1, with D tentatively TRBD1 (5 bases). Trimming shortened V by 5 bases and J by 1 base, and 14 bases separated the two germline ends. The CDR3 is 15 residues long. The CDR3 DNA reads as TGTGCCAGCAGTCTCGGGACCACTGGGAACACTGAAGCTTTCTTT. Translating it yields CASSLGTTGNTEAFF.